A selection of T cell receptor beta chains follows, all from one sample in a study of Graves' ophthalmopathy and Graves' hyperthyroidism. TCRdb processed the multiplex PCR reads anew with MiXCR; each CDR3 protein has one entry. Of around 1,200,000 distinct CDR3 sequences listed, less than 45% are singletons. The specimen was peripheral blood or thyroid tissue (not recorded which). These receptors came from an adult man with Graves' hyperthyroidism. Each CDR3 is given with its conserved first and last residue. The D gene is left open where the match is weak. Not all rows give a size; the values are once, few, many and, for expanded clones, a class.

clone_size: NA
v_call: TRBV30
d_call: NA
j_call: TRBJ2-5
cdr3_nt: TGTGCCTGGAGTGCTACGGAATGGGCGCGTCGAAGGGAGACCCAGTACTTC
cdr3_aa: CAWSATEWARRRETQYF

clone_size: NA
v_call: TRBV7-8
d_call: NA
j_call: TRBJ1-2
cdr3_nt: TGTGCCAGCAGCCCACACGGGACGGGGATTGGCTACACCTTC
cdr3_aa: CASSPHGTGIGYTF

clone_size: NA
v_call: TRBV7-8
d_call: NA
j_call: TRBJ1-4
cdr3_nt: TGTGCCAGCAGCTTTGGAGGCAGGGGCTGGAATGAAAAACTGTTTTTT
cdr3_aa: CASSFGGRGWNEKLFF

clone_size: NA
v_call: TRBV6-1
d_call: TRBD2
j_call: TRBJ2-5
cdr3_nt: TGTGCCAGCAGTGAAACCGGACTAGCAAGAGAGGCCCAGTACTTC
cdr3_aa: CASSETGLAREAQYF

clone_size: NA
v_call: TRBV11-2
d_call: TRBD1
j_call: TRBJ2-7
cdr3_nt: TGCGCCAGCAGCCCGGGACAGGGCATCTCCTACGAGCAGTACTTC
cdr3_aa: CASSPGQGISYEQYF

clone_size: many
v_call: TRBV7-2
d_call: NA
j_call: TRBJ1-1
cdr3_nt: TGTGCCAGCAGCTTAGCGCATTTGGGTGATGACACTGAAGCTTTCTTT
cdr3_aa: CASSLAHLGDDTEAFF

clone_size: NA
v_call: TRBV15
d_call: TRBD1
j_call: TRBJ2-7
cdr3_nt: TGTGCCACCAGCAGCGGGGACAGGGGCACGACCTACGAGCAGTACTTC
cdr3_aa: CATSSGDRGTTYEQYF

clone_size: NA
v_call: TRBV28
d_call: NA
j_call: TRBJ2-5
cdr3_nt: TGTGCCAGCAGTACGAATTACGGGACCCAGTACTTC
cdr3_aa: CASSTNYGTQYF

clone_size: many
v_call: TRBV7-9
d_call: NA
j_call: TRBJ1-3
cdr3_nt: TGTGCCAGCAGCTTCCAGGGTCCGGGAAACACCATATATTTT
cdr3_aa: CASSFQGPGNTIYF

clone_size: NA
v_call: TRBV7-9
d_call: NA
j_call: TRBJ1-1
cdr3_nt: TGTGCCAGCAGCCAGAGAGCAGGGACCAACACTGAAGCTTTCTTT
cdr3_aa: CASSQRAGTNTEAFF